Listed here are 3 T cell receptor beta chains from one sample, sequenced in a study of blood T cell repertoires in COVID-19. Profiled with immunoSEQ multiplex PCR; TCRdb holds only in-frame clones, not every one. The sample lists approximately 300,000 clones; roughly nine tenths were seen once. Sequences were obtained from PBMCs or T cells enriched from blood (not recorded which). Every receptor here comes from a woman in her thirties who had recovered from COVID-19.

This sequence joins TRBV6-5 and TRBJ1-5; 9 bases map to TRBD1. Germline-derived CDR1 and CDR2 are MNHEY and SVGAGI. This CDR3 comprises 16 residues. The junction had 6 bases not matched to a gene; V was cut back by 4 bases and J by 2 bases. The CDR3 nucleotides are TGTGCCAGCAGTTCGGGACAGGGAATTGGCAATCAGCCCCAGCATTTT. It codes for CASSSGQGIGNQPQHF.

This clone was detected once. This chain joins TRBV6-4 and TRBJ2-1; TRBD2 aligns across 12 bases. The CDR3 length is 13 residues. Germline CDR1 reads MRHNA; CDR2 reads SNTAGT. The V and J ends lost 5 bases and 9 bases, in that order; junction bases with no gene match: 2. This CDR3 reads CASSLAGGREQFF. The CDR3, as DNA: TGTGCCAGCAGTCTAGCGGGGGGGCGTGAGCAGTTCTTC.

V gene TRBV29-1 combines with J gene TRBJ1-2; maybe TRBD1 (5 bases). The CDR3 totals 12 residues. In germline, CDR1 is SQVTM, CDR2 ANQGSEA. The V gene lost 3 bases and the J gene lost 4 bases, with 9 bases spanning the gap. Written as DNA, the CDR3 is TGCAGCGTTGATCGGCAGGGCTATGGCTACACCTTC. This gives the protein CSVDRQGYGYTF.